The T cell receptor (beta chain) under discussion was sequenced for a study of blood T cell repertoires in COVID-19. Study-wide context: The United States, Italy and Spain supplied acute and convalescent COVID-19 samples. Sources were T cells, B-cell-depleted T cells, or PBMCs; the material itself was cDNA or gDNA.

Authors' analysis steps: Estimation of nucleated cell counts relied on the amplification of reference gene primers. Generated by immunoSEQ multiplex PCR, the TCRdb table keeps only in-frame clones and is missing some. The V and J calls and clone size were taken over from that table, and D and trimming were inferred from the DNA. The sample lists about 53,000 clones, 80% to 90% seen once, with around 2.7% in the top ten. V lost 4 bases and J lost 7; bases outside the gene matches: 15. Germline values: CDR1 MNHNS, CDR2 SASEGT. The CDR3 length is 16 residues. This TCR was sampled from a man older than 75 with acute or convalescent COVID-19. What was sequenced was peripheral blood. The chain uses TRBV6-1 and TRBJ1-2; 7 bases line up with TRBD1. The CDR3 region is CASSGLQGEIQGGYTF. DNA of the CDR3: TGTGCCAGCAGTGGGTTGCAGGGGGAGATTCAGGGTGGCTACACCTTC.